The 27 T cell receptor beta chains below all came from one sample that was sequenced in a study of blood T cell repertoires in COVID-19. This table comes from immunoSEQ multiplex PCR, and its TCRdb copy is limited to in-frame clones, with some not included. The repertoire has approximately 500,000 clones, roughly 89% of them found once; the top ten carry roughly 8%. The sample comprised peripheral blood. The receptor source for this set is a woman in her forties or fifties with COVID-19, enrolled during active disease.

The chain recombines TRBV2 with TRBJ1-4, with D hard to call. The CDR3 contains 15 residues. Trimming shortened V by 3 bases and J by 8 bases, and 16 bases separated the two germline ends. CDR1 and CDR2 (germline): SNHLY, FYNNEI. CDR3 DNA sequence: TGTGCCAGCAGTGAGGCCGGGGTATCTGGGGAAAAACTGTTTTTT. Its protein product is CASSEAGVSGEKLFF.

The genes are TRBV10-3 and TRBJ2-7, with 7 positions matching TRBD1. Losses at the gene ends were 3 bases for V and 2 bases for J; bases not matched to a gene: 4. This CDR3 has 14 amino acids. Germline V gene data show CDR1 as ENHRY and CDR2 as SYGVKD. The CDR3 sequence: CAISDWDRPYEQYF. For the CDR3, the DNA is TGTGCCATCAGTGACTGGGACAGACCCTACGAGCAGTACTTC.

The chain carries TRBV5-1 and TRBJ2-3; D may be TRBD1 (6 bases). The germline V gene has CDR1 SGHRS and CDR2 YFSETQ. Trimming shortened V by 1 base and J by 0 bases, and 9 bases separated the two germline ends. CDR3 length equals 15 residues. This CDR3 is CASSLNRVSTDTQYF. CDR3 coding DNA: TGCGCCAGCAGCTTGAACAGGGTGAGCACAGATACGCAGTATTTT.

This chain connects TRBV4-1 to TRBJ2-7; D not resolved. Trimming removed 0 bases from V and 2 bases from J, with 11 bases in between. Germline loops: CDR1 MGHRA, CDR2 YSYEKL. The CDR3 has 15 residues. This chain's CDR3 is CASSQDRSRTYEQYF. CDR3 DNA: TGCGCCAGCAGCCAAGATAGATCCCGTACCTACGAGCAGTACTTC.

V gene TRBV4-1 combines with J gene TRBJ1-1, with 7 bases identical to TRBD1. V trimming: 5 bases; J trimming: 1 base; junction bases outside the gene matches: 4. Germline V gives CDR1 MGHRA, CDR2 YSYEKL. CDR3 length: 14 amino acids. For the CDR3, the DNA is TGCGCCAGCAGCTACAGGGGCGGGAACACTGAAGCTTTCTTT. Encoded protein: CASSYRGGNTEAFF.

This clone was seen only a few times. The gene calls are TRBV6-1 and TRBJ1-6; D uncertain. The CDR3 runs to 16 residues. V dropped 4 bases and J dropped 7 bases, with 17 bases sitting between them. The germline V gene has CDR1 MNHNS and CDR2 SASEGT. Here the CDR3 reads CASSADFAMRNSPLHF. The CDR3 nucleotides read TGTGCCAGCAGTGCGGATTTTGCTATGAGGAATTCACCCCTCCACTTT.

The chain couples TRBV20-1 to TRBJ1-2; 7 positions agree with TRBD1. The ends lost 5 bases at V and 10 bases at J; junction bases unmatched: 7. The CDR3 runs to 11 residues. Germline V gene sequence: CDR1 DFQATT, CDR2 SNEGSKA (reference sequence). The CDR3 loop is CSALTGIDYTF. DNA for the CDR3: TGCAGTGCTTTGACAGGGATCGACTACACCTTC.

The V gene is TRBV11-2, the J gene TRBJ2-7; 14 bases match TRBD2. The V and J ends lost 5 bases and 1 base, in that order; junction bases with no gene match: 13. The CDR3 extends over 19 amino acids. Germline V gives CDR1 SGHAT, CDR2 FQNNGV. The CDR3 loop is CASSVGTRGLAGVSYEQYF. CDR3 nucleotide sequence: TGTGCCAGCAGCGTAGGAACCCGGGGACTAGCGGGGGTTTCCTACGAGCAGTACTTC. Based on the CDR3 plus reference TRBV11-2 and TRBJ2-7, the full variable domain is EAGVAQSPRYKIIEKRQSVAFWCNPISGHATLYWYQQILGQGPKLLIQFQNNGVVDDSQLPKDRFSAERLKGVDSTLKIQPAKLEDSAVYLCASSVGTRGLAGVSYEQYFGPGTRLTVT.

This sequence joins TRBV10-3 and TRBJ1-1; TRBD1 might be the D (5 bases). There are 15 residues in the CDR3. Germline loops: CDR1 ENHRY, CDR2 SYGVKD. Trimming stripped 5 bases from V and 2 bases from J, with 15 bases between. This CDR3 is CAISFNIGENTEAFF. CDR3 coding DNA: TGTGCCATCAGTTTTAACATAGGGGAAAACACTGAAGCTTTCTTT.

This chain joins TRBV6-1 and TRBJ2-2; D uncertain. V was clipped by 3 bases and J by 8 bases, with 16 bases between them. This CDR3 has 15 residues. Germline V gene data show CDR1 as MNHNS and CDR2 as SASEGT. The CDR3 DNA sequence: TGTGCCAGCAGTGAGGGTACCGCCTACAGTGGGGAGCTGTTTTTT. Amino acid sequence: CASSEGTAYSGELFF.

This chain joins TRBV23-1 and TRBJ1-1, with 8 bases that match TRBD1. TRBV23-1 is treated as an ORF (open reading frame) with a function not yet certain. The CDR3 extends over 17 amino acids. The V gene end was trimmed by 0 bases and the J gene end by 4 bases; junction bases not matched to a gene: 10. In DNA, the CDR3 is TGCGCCAGCAGTCAATCGAAAGGACAGGGAGATGGCACTGAAGCTTTCTTT. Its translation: CASSQSKGQGDGTEAFF.

The CDR3 protein is CAWSAQSNQPQHF. The CDR3 nucleotides read TGTGCCTGGAGCGCCCAGTCAAATCAGCCCCAGCATTTT. The chain has TRBV30 and TRBJ1-5; unclear D gene. Germline CDR1 GTSNPN, CDR2 SVGIG (reference sequence). The V and J ends lost 3 bases and 4 bases respectively, with 10 bases between them. CDR3 size: 13 residues.

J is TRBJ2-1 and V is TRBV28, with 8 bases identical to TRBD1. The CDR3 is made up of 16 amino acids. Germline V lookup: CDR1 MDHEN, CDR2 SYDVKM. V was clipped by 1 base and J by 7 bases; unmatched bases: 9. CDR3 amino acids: CASSLYGQGRGNEQFF. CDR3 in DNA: TGTGCCAGCAGTTTATACGGACAGGGAAGGGGGAATGAGCAGTTCTTC.

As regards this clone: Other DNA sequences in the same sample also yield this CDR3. The CDR3 sequence is CSARDGYEQYF. CDR3 nucleotide sequence: TGCAGTGCTAGAGACGGCTACGAGCAGTACTTC. The chain joins TRBV20-1 to TRBJ2-7; D remains unclear. This CDR3 is built from 11 residues. Per germline, CDR1 DFQATT and CDR2 SNEGSKA (reference sequence). Trimming removed 0 bases from V and 3 bases from J, with 3 bases in between.

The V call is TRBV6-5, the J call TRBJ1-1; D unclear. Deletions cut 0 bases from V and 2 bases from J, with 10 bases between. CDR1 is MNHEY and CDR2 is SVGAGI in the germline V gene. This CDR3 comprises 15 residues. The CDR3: CASSYSPQTNTEAFF. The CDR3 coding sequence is TGTGCCAGCAGTTACTCGCCACAGACAAACACTGAAGCTTTCTTT.

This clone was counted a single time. The DNA for the CDR3 is TGTGCCAGCAGCCAAGAGGGACACTCCTACAATGAGCAGTTCTTC. Encoded protein: CASSQEGHSYNEQFF. V is TRBV3-1 (or the pseudogene TRBV3-2) and J is TRBJ2-1, with D possibly matching TRBD1 (6 bases). V lost 0 bases and J lost 0, with 6 bases in between. This CDR3 is 15 amino acids long. Germline CDR1 and CDR2: LGHDT and YNNKEL (reference sequence).

The CDR3 protein is CAISAIGTSGKNIQYF. The CDR3 region has the DNA TGTGCCATCAGTGCAATTGGGACTAGCGGGAAAAACATTCAGTACTTC. The chain recombines TRBV10-3 with TRBJ2-4, with 12 positions matching TRBD2. The ends lost 4 bases at V and 4 bases at J; junction bases unmatched: 5. This CDR3 region has 16 residues. CDR1 ENHRY and CDR2 SYGVKD come from the germline V gene.

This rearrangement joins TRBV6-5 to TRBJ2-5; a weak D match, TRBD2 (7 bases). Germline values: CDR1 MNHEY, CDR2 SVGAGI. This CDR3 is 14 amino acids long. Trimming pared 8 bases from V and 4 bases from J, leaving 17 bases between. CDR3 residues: CASGRGRGGETQYF. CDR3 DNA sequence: TGTGCCAGCGGTCGGGGGAGGGGGGGAGAGACCCAGTACTTC.

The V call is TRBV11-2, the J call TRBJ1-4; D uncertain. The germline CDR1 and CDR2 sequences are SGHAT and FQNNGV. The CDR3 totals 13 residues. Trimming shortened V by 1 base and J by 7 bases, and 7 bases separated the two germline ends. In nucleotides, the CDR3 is TGTGCCAGCAGCTTAGCTCCGAGTGAAAAACTGTTTTTT. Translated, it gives CASSLAPSEKLFF. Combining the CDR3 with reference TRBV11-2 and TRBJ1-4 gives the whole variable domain EAGVAQSPRYKIIEKRQSVAFWCNPISGHATLYWYQQILGQGPKLLIQFQNNGVVDDSQLPKDRFSAERLKGVDSTLKIQPAKLEDSAVYLCASSLAPSEKLFFGSGTQLSVL.

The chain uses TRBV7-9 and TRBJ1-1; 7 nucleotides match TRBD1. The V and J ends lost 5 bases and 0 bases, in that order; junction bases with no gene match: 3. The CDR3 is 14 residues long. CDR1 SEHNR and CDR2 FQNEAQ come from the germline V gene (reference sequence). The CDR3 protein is CASSHGTVNTEAFF. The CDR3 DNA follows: TGTGCCAGCAGCCACGGGACAGTGAACACTGAAGCTTTCTTT.

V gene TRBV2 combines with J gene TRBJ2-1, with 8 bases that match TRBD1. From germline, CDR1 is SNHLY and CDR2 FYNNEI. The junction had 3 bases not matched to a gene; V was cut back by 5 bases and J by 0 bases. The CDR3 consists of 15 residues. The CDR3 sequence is CASSRGQGSYNEQFF. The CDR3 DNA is TGTGCCAGCAGTCGCGGACAGGGCTCCTACAATGAGCAGTTCTTC.

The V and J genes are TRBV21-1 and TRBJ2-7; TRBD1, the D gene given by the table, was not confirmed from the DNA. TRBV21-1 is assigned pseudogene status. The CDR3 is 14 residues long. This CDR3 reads CASMGTGSSHEQYF. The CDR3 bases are TGTGCCAGCATGGGTACAGGGTCATCCCACGAGCAGTACTTC.

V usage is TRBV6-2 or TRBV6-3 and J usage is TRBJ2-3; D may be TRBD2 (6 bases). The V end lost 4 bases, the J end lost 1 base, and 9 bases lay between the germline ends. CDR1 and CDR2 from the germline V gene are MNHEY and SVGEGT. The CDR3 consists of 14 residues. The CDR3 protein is CASSSGDRTDTQYF. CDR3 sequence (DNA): TGTGCCAGCAGTTCGGGGGATCGCACAGATACGCAGTATTTT.

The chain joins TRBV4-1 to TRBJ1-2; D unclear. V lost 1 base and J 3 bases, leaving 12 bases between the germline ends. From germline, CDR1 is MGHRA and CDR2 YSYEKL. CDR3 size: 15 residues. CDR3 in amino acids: CASSQGEGPDYGYTF. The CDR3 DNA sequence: TGCGCCAGCAGCCAAGGTGAGGGTCCTGACTATGGCTACACCTTC.

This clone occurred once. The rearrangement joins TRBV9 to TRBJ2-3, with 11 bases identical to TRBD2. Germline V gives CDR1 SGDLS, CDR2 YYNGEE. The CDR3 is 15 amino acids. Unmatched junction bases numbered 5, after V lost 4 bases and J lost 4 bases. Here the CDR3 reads CASSFSGGDPDTQYF. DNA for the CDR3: TGTGCCAGCAGCTTTAGCGGGGGGGACCCAGATACGCAGTATTTT.

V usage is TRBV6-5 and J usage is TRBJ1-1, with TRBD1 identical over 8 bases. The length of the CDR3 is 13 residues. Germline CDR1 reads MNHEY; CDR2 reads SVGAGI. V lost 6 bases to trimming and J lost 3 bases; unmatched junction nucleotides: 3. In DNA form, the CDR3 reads TGTGCCAGCAGAAAGGACAGGGACACTGAAGCTTTCTTT. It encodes CASRKDRDTEAFF.

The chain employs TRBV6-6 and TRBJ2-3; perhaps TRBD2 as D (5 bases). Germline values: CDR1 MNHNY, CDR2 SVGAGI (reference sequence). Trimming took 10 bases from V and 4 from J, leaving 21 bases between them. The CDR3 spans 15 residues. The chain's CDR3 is CATLAGGRTPDTQYF. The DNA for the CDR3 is TGTGCCACTCTCGCGGGCGGGCGCACCCCAGATACGCAGTATTTT.